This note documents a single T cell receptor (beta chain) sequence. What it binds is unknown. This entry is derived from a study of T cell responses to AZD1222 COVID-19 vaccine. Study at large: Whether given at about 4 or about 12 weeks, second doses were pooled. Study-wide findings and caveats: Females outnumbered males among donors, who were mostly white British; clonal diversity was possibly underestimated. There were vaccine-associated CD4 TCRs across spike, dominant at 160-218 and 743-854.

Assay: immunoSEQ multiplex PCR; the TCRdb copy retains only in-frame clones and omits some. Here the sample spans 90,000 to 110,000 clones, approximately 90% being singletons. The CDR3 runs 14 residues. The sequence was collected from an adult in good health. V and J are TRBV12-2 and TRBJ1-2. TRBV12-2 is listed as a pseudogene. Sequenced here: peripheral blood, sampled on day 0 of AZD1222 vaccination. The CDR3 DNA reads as TGTGCAAGTCGCGGACATGGGACGGGCGCGAGCTACACCTTC. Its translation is CASRGHGTGASYTF.